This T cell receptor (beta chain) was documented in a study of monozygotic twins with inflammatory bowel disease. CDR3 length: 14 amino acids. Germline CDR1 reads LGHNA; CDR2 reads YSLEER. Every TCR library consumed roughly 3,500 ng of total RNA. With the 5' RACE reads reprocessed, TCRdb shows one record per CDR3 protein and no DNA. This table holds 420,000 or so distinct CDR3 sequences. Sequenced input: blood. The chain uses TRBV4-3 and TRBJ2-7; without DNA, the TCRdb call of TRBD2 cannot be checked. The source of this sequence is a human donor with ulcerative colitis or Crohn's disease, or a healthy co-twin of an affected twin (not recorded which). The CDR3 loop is CASSRGTSGYEQYF.